These T cell receptor beta chains were read from a single sample in a study of CD8+ T cells in alopecia areata. Sequenced by immunoSEQ multiplex PCR; TCRdb stores in-frame clones only, minus some. The sample yields 130,000 to 150,000 clones, around 47% seen once. Material for sequencing was CD4+ T cells sorted from blood. These receptor sequences come from a human donor with alopecia areata. Each CDR3 is given with its conserved first and last residue. A D gene is named only where the DNA matches it firmly.

v_call d_call cdr3_aa
TRBV29-1 . CSFSGLGSQETQYF
TRBV7-9 . CASSSITWELFF
TRBV2 . CASSDFGSPAEAFF
TRBV25-1 TRBD1 CASSELDRGYEQYF
TRBV30 . CAWRSPSLYNEQFF
TRBV29-1 . CSCPAKGYNEQFF
TRBV28 TRBD1 CASFDRVYGYTF
TRBV19 . CASSMRQGRDEQFF
TRBV18 . CASSPNSDEQFF
TRBV27 . CASSLWAGYGNQPQHF
TRBV29-1 . CSGRGSNTGELFF
TRBV19 TRBD1 CASSIDRDNEQFF
TRBV6-5 . CASSYVDKETQYF
TRBV5-6 TRBD2 CASSIRTSGVTDTQYF
TRBV5-1 . CASHTGLLVGADTGELFF
TRBV7-8 TRBD1 CASTPSGTGRGETQYF
TRBV28 . CASSLAAYEQYF
TRBV7-9 . CASSPRTATGELFF
TRBV29-1 . CSVAFAGAKNIQYF
TRBV4-2 . CASSQAMNGGTYYEQYF
TRBV29-1 . CSVDWVNEQFF
TRBV28 . CASKVSMNTEAFF
TRBV28 TRBD2 CASSAPGGAVETQYF
TRBV27 . CASSLSRRAGGYTF
TRBV5-1 TRBD1 CASSPRDSQETQYF
TRBV7-3 . CASSLGPPDTQYF
TRBV7-9 . CASSPPSRAAFF
TRBV7-9 . CASSQGGVNTEAFF
TRBV28 . CASRPNTGELFF
TRBV4-2 . CASSQVGGDGYTF
TRBV29-1 TRBD1 CSLRGTVEFQETQYF
TRBV14 TRBD2 CASSRGTSGNNEQFF
TRBV2 . CASSEALQRSTEAFF
TRBV5-1 . CASSLASTDTEAFF
TRBV11-2 . CASSPQGPNEKLFF
TRBV14 . CASSQNTEPQYF
TRBV4-1 . CASRDTGYEQYF
TRBV29-1 . CSVSPGAYEQYF
TRBV5-1 . CASSSPGYGQTQYF
TRBV5-1 TRBD2 CASSLGSGNYNEQFF
TRBV4-1 . CASSQIIPQETQYF
TRBV27 . CASSFRVAVTEQYF
TRBV23-1 TRBD2 CASTQPPPTSGRRDIQYF
TRBV29-1 . CSVVGRENIYEQYF
TRBV27 TRBD2 CASGKMGAIAGGRHTDTQYF